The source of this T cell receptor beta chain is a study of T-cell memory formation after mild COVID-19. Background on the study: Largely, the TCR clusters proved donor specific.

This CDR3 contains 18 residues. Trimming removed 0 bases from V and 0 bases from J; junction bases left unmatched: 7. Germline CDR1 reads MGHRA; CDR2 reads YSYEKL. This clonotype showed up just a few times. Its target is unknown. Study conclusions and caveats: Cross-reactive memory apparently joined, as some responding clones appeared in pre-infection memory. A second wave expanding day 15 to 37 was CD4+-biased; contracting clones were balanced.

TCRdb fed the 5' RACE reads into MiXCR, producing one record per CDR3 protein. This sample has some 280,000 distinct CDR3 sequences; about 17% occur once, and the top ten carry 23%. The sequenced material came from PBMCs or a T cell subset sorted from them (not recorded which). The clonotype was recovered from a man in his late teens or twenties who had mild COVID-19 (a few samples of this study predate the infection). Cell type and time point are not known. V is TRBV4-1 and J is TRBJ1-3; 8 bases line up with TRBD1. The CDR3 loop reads CASSQEQGAYTSGNTIYF. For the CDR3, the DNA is TGCGCCAGCAGCCAAGAGCAGGGGGCGTATACCTCTGGAAACACCATATATTTT.